These T cell receptor beta chains were read from a single sample in a study of blood T cell repertoires in COVID-19. Clones were sequenced by immunoSEQ multiplex PCR, and TCRdb holds only the in-frame ones, with some missing. This table has roughly 230,000 clones, 70% to 90% appearing once. The sample taken for sequencing was peripheral blood. The receptor set was obtained from a woman in her sixties or seventies with active or convalescent COVID-19. Both conserved end residues are part of each CDR3. A D gene is named only where the DNA matches it firmly. Clone size appears in some rows only: once, few, many, or a class for an expanded clone.

v_call	j_call	clone_size	d_call	cdr3_aa	cdr3_nt
TRBV10-3	TRBJ2-5	-	TRBD2	CAISGLAGAQETQYF	TGTGCCATCAGTGGGCTAGCGGGCGCTCAAGAGACCCAGTACTTC
TRBV27	TRBJ2-1	-	TRBD2	CASSLWGTSGLNEQFF	TGTGCCAGCAGTTTATGGGGGACTAGCGGTCTAAATGAGCAGTTCTTC
TRBV13	TRBJ1-2	-	-	CASSLAGHGYTF	TGTGCCAGCAGCTTAGCCGGTCATGGCTACACCTTC
TRBV5-1	TRBJ2-5	-	TRBD1	CASSSQGAETQYF	TGCGCCAGCAGTTCTCAGGGGGCAGAGACCCAGTACTTC
TRBV2	TRBJ2-2	once	-	CASSDVQENTGELFF	TGTGCCAGCAGTGATGTGCAGGAGAACACCGGGGAGCTGTTTTTT
TRBV27	TRBJ2-7	-	-	CASRDRRWDYEQYF	TGTGCCAGCAGAGACAGGCGGTGGGACTACGAGCAGTACTTC
TRBV15	TRBJ2-3	few	TRBD2	CATSRGLAGARTDTQYF	TGTGCCACCAGCAGAGGACTAGCGGGGGCTCGCACAGATACGCAGTATTTT
TRBV12-3/TRBV12-4	TRBJ1-2	-	TRBD1	CASSRTGEGGYTF	TGTGCCAGCAGTAGGACAGGGGAGGGCGGCTACACCTTC
TRBV9	TRBJ2-1	-	TRBD2	CASSAGLADYNEQFF	TGTGCCAGCAGCGCGGGACTAGCGGACTACAATGAGCAGTTCTTC
TRBV10-1	TRBJ1-1	-	TRBD1	CASSDYGQGLNTEAFF	TGCGCCAGCAGTGATTATGGACAGGGCTTGAACACTGAAGCTTTCTTT
TRBV6-5	TRBJ2-1	-	-	CASSNRQYSQNEQFF	TGTGCCAGCAGTAACCGACAGTACTCCCAGAATGAGCAGTTCTTC
TRBV5-4	TRBJ2-4	-	TRBD1	CASSSGTVLAKNIQYF	TGTGCCAGCAGCTCGGGGACAGTCCTAGCCAAAAACATTCAGTACTTC
TRBV3-1/TRBV3-2	TRBJ1-1	-	TRBD1	CASSRGQASTEAFF	TGTGCCAGCAGCCGGGGACAGGCCAGCACTGAAGCTTTCTTT
TRBV28	TRBJ2-2	-	TRBD1	CASLRTGGFTGELFF	TGTGCCAGCCTCCGGACAGGGGGTTTCACCGGGGAGCTGTTTTTT
TRBV6-2/TRBV6-3	TRBJ1-5	-	-	CASSYSQPGGSNQPQHF	TGTGCCAGCAGTTACTCGCAGCCCGGGGGGAGCAATCAGCCCCAGCATTTT
TRBV4-2	TRBJ2-2	few	TRBD2	CASSRILAGGQAGELFF	TGTGCCAGCAGCCGCATACTAGCGGGGGGGCAAGCCGGGGAGCTGTTTTTT
TRBV30	TRBJ1-1	-	-	CALEGGTEAFF	TGTGCCTTGGAAGGGGGCACTGAAGCTTTCTTT
TRBV27	TRBJ2-6	-	TRBD1	CASSRTGQSSGANVLTF	TGTGCCAGCAGTAGGACAGGGCAGAGCTCTGGGGCCAACGTCCTGACTTTC
TRBV30	TRBJ1-1	-	-	CAWSGTSNTEAFF	TGTGCCTGGAGTGGGACTTCGAATACTGAAGCTTTCTTT
TRBV14	TRBJ1-2	-	TRBD1	CASSLSGQGWSYTF	TGTGCCAGCAGCCTCTCTGGACAGGGATGGAGCTACACCTTC
TRBV3-1/TRBV3-2	TRBJ2-3	once	-	CASSRDFTADTQYF	TGTGCCAGCAGCCGGGACTTCACCGCAGATACGCAGTATTTT
TRBV10-3	TRBJ2-3	once	-	CASGGQGQGDTQYF	TGTGCCTCAGGGGGGCAGGGCCAGGGGGATACGCAGTATTTT
TRBV4-1	TRBJ1-2	-	TRBD1	CASSQVPRQGADYGYTF	TGCGCCAGCAGCCAAGTCCCGAGACAGGGGGCTGACTATGGCTACACCTTC
TRBV7-2	TRBJ1-2	-	-	CASSLVGHGYTF	TGTGCCAGCAGCTTAGTGGGGCATGGCTACACCTTC
TRBV5-6	TRBJ1-2	-	TRBD1	CASSLAMVALQGGGYTF	TGTGCCAGCAGCTTGGCGATGGTGGCTCTGCAGGGGGGTGGCTACACCTTC
TRBV25-1	TRBJ2-7	-	-	CASSGTRGGVYEQYF	TGTGCCAGCAGTGGCACCCGGGGAGGAGTATACGAGCAGTACTTC
TRBV6-5	TRBJ1-2	-	TRBD1	CASSRRGTYLGGYTF	TGTGCCAGCAGTCGCAGGGGGACCTACCTAGGTGGCTACACCTTC
TRBV4-2	TRBJ2-1	-	TRBD2	CASSQEGTSPFDEQFF	TGTGCCAGCAGCCAAGAGGGGACTAGCCCCTTCGATGAGCAGTTCTTC
TRBV19	TRBJ2-2	-	TRBD2	CASSMSSGGGELFF	TGTGCCAGTAGTATGTCTAGCGGGGGCGGGGAGCTGTTTTTT
TRBV6-6	TRBJ1-2	-	TRBD1	CASKAGGSYGYTF	TGTGCCAGCAAGGCAGGGGGCTCCTATGGCTACACCTTC
TRBV3-1/TRBV3-2	TRBJ2-5	-	TRBD2	CASRSFLAGAEETQYF	TGTGCCAGCAGGAGTTTCTTAGCGGGAGCAGAGGAGACCCAGTACTTC
TRBV4-2	TRBJ2-5	-	TRBD2	CASSQASAGGRETQYF	TGTGCCAGCAGCCAAGCTTCAGCGGGGGGGCGGGAGACCCAGTACTTC
TRBV5-5	TRBJ2-3	-	-	CASSKSIPESTDTQYF	TGTGCCAGCAGCAAAAGCATTCCGGAGAGCACAGATACGCAGTATTTT
TRBV20-1	TRBJ2-7	-	-	CSARGGAEQYF	TGCAGTGCTAGAGGGGGAGCCGAGCAGTACTTC
TRBV29-1	TRBJ2-3	-	TRBD1	CSVEWDRGTDTQYF	TGCAGCGTTGAATGGGACAGGGGTACAGATACGCAGTATTTT
TRBV6-1	TRBJ1-1	-	-	CASSEPQPYTEAFF	TGTGCCAGCAGTGAACCACAGCCCTACACTGAAGCTTTCTTT
TRBV28	TRBJ1-1	-	-	CASYTGTNTEAFF	TGTGCCAGCTATACAGGGACGAACACTGAAGCTTTCTTT
TRBV12-3/TRBV12-4	TRBJ2-5	once	TRBD2	CASSGLAKETQYF	TGTGCCAGCAGTGGACTAGCGAAAGAGACCCAGTACTTC